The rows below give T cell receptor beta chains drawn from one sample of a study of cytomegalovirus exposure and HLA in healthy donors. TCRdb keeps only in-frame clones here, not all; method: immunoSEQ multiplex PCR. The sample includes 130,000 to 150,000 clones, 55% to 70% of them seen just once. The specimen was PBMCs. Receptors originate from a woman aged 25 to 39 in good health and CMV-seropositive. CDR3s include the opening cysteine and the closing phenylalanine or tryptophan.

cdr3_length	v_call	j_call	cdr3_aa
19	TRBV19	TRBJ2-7	CASSIVAGPPRTNSYEQYF
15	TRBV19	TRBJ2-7	CASSTGGAGPHEQYF
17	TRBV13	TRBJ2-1	CASSHALDYLYYNEQFF
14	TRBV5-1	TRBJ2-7	CASSPGGPSYEQYF
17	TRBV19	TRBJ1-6	CASSINDDSSYNSPLHF
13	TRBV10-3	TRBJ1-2	CAISDSGLRGYTF
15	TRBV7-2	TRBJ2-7	CASSLVLAGDYEQYF
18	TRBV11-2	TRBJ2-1	CASSLGGPSGSRGNEQFF
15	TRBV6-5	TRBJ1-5	CASSYSKLSNQPQHF
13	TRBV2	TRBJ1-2	CASSERSRGGYTF
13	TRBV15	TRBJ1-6	CATGRDKNSPLHF
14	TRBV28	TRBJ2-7	CASSSTGSGYEQYF
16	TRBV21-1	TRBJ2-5	CASSKPGLKSKETQYF
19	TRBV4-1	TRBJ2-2	CASSARLAGEKQNTGELFF
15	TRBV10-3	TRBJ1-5	CATDHMGQRNQPQHF
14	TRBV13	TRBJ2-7	CASSTSGGSYEQYF
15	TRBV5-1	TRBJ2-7	CASSPSGGPWDEQYF
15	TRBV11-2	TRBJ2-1	CASSQRGDLLGEQFF
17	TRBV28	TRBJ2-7	CASSSALGTSGAYEQYF
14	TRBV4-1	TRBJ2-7	CASSQVQLSYEQYF
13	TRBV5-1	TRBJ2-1	CASSLESPLPPFF
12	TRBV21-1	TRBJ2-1	CASSHLHQKQFF
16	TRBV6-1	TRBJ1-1	CASSEMPWGQWGEAFF
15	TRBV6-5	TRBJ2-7	CASSYSAGTFYEQYF
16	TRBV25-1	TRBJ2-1	CASSDGQLFSYNEQFF
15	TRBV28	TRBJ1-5	CASRPGEYSNQPQHF